This TCR beta chain derives from a study of T cell clonality in common variable immunodeficiency. Study-wide results and caveats: Reportedly, TCR beta sequences from common variable immunodeficiency showed fewer deletions and N-nucleotide insertions.

Measured with immunoSEQ multiplex PCR; TCRdb has only the in-frame clones, and not every one. The sample shows about 3,400 clones, no singletons; the ten largest hold 25%. Reduced serum IgG, IgA and/or IgM plus specific antibody deficiency defined CVID. CDR3 length equals 16 residues. CDR1 and CDR2 (germline): SGHVT, SQSDAQ. In this sample, this clone turned up many times. What it recognizes is unknown. Germline is not matched at one junction end, which may reflect a read error. With the read ending 3 residues before the CDR3 end, the germline J gene is used to fill in that end. The source is a human donor with common variable immunodeficiency. The chain uses TRBV7-4 and TRBJ1-5; D call uncertain. Material: peripheral blood mononuclear cells. The CDR3: CTSSPDGLVGNQPQHF. The sequenced part of the CDR3 DNA is TGCACCAGCAGCCCCGACGGACTCGTGGGAAATCAGCCC.